The clone carrying this TCR beta chain is a singleton in its sample. This sample also contains other DNA sequences that code for the same CDR3. This sample was included in a study of OX40 agonist ivuxolimab in advanced cancers. Study-level background: The dose-escalation group included hepatocellular carcinoma, melanoma, renal cell carcinoma and head and neck cancer.

Only in-frame clones appear in the TCRdb table, and some are missing; sequencing was by immunoSEQ multiplex PCR. This sample has some 100,000 clones; about nine tenths occur once, and the top ten carry 0.15% to 0.2%. The TCR sequence derives from an adult with an advanced solid tumor such as melanoma, head and neck, liver or kidney cancer. Sequencing was performed on CD4+ or CD8+ T cells sorted from blood, taken in a trial of the OX40 agonist ivuxolimab.

The CDR3 sequence: CASSLRADTQYF. Here the CDR3 DNA reads TGCGCCAGCAGCTTGCGGGCAGATACGCAGTATTTT. This chain connects TRBV5-1 to TRBJ2-3; D is undetermined. Germline CDR1 SGHRS, CDR2 YFSETQ. The CDR3 consists of 12 residues. Between the trimmed V and J ends, which lost 1 base and 4 bases, there was a span of 4 bases.